The rows below give T cell receptor beta chains drawn from one sample of a study of shared clonotypes between healthy human individuals. Generated by immunoSEQ multiplex PCR, the TCRdb table keeps only in-frame clones and is missing some. This sample has about 2.3 million clones, with roughly 92% found just once. Material: naive CD4+ T cells from PBMCs. The receptors here all came from a man aged 18-30 years in good health. Some clones in this sample may be carry-over from other donors' samples. CDR3s include the opening cysteine and the closing phenylalanine or tryptophan. A D gene is named only where the DNA matches it firmly. A clone size is listed for some rows: how often the clone was seen (once, few, many), or a class if it is expanded.

>once|TRBJ2-7|TRBV27|TRBD1
CASSGAGTAPYEQYF
TGTGCCAGCAGTGGGGCCGGGACAGCACCCTACGAGCAGTACTTC
>-|TRBJ2-5|TRBV7-3|-
CASSLILVGLQETQYF
TGTGCCAGCAGCTTAATATTGGTTGGGCTACAAGAGACCCAGTACTTC
>-|TRBJ2-7|TRBV7-8|-
CASSSTGSWSSYEQYF
TGTGCCAGCAGCTCCACGGGCTCCTGGAGCTCCTACGAGCAGTACTTC
>-|TRBJ1-5|TRBV28|-
CASRVGRTTLQPQHF
TGTGCCAGCAGGGTCGGAAGGACCACCCTTCAGCCCCAGCATTTT
>-|TRBJ1-1|TRBV20-1|-
CSLSQQVGFPF
TGCAGTCTCTCACAACAAGTGGGCTTCCCCTTT
>-|TRBJ2-1|TRBV5-1|-
CASSSEGGRGSNEQFF
TGCGCCAGCAGTTCCGAGGGAGGAAGAGGGTCCAATGAGCAGTTCTTC
>-|TRBJ1-4|TRBV19|TRBD1
CASQDRGREKLFF
TGTGCCAGCCAAGACAGGGGGCGCGAAAAACTGTTTTTT
>-|TRBJ2-7|TRBV7-2|TRBD2
CASSLSSGSQPSYEQYF
TGTGCCAGCAGCTTATCTAGCGGGAGCCAACCCTCCTACGAGCAGTACTTC
>-|TRBJ2-3|TRBV7-9|-
CASSRTDTQYF
TGTGCCAGCAGCCGGACAGATACGCAGTATTTT
>-|TRBJ2-5|TRBV7-7|TRBD2
CASSLGGPGETQYF
TGTGCCAGCAGCTTGGGAGGGCCTGGGGAGACCCAGTACTTC
>-|TRBJ1-1|TRBV7-3|-
CASSSRGLNTEAFF
TGTGCCAGCAGCTCCAGGGGCTTGAACACTGAAGCTTTCTTT
>-|TRBJ1-4|TRBV6-5|-
CASRTTGPNEKLFF
TGTGCCAGCAGGACGACAGGTCCTAATGAAAAACTGTTTTTT
>-|TRBJ2-7|TRBV28|-
CASRGGNSYEQYF
TGTGCCAGCCGGGGCGGGAACTCCTACGAGCAGTACTTC
>-|TRBJ2-3|TRBV2|TRBD2
CASSPLWAGVTTDTQYF
TGTGCCAGCAGTCCCCTTTGGGCGGGAGTTACCACAGATACGCAGTATTTT
>-|TRBJ1-1|TRBV18|-
CASSAYTGTANTEAFF
TGTGCCAGCTCAGCATATACCGGGACGGCGAACACTGAAGCTTTCTTT
>-|TRBJ1-2|TRBV28|TRBD1
CASSLPGTEIYGYTF
TGTGCCAGCAGTTTACCCGGGACAGAGATCTATGGCTACACCTTC